These 19 T cell receptor beta chains originate from one sample sequenced in a study of cytomegalovirus exposure and HLA in healthy donors. The PCR used 60 Vbeta and 13 Jbeta primers. Sequenced by immunoSEQ multiplex PCR; TCRdb stores in-frame clones only, minus some. The table has roughly 130,000 clones, less than 85% seen once. Material for sequencing was PBMCs. The receptors derive from a man in his thirties or forties in good health and CMV-seronegative.

This clone was seen a few times. The chain combines TRBV5-1 with TRBJ2-1, with 13 bases lining up with TRBD2. V lost 4 bases, J lost 7 bases, and 14 bases stayed unmatched. The CDR3 extends over 18 amino acids. From germline, CDR1 is SGHRS and CDR2 YFSETQ. The CDR3 DNA follows: TGCGCCAGCAGCGTCCGCGGTACTAGCGGGAGGGCCCGGAATGAGCAGTTCTTC. Translated: CASSVRGTSGRARNEQFF.

The gene calls are TRBV19 and TRBJ2-7; 10 bases match TRBD1. Looked up from germline, CDR1 is LNHDA and CDR2 is SQIVND (reference sequence). V lost 5 bases and J lost 3; bases outside the gene matches: 7. The CDR3 totals 15 residues. CDR3 residues: CASSPAGTGVYEQYF. CDR3 sequence (DNA): TGTGCCAGTAGTCCTGCCGGGACAGGGGTCTACGAGCAGTACTTC.

Of note for this clone: A junction boundary mismatches the germline segment, possibly from a read error. The rearrangement uses TRBV30 and TRBJ2-7; 11 bases are a match to TRBD1. The germline gives CDR1 GTSNPN, CDR2 SVGIG (reference sequence). This CDR3 spans 14 amino acids. The CDR3 spells CAWSVLGQGAHSSF. CDR3 DNA: TGTGCCTGGAGTGTACTAGGACAGGGGGCCCACTCTTCGTTC. The full variable domain, rest sourced from reference TRBV30 and TRBJ2-7, is SQTIHQWPATLVQPVGSPLSLECTVEGTSNPNLYWYRQAAGRGLQLLFYSVGIGQISSEVPQNLSASRPQDRQFILSSKKLLLSDSGFYLCAWSVLGQGAHSSFGPGTRLTVT.

This chain uses TRBV14 with TRBJ1-1, with D tentatively TRBD1 (6 bases). The V end was cut by 4 bases, the J end by 8 bases, with 14 bases between. This CDR3 spans 13 amino acids. Germline CDR1 reads SGHDN; CDR2 reads FVKESK. CDR3 coding DNA: TGTGCCAGCAGCCCGGGTATAGGGACAGAAGCTTTCTTT. This codes for CASSPGIGTEAFF.

J is TRBJ1-4 and V is TRBV27; D call uncertain. This CDR3 region has 15 residues. Trimming left V 5 bases short and J 2 bases short, with 12 bases between. Per the germline V gene, CDR1 is MNHEY and CDR2 is SMNVEV (reference sequence). For the CDR3, the DNA is TGTGCCAGCAGTCCCTACAGCCTTACTAATGAAAAACTGTTTTTT. Amino acid sequence: CASSPYSLTNEKLFF.

The CDR3 nucleotides are TGTGCCAGCAGGGCTAGCGGGAGGGCCGGAGAGACCCAGTACTTC. It translates to CASRASGRAGETQYF. This chain links TRBV6-5 with TRBJ2-5; 12 bases align to TRBD2. V gave up 6 bases and J gave up 4 bases; unmatched junction bases: 6. CDR1 and CDR2 (germline): MNHEY, SVGAGI. This CDR3 spans 15 amino acids.

This rearrangement joins TRBV9 to TRBJ2-2; TRBD2 matches 8 bases. The length of the CDR3 is 15 residues. J lost 6 bases, V lost 0 bases, and 4 bases had no gene match. The germline CDR1 and CDR2 sequences are SGDLS and YYNGEE. CDR3 region: CASSVEAGGPGELFF. The CDR3 region has the DNA TGTGCCAGCAGCGTAGAGGCGGGAGGTCCCGGGGAGCTGTTTTTT.

This clone has just a few counts. The genes are TRBV19 and TRBJ1-1, with 9 bases identical to TRBD1. Germline CDR1 and CDR2: LNHDA and SQIVND (reference sequence). The CDR3 contains 14 residues. The junction had 7 bases not matched to a gene; V was cut back by 10 bases and J by 1 base. DNA for the CDR3: TGTGCCACTGTTCGGGGACAGGGGAACACTGAAGCTTTCTTT. Protein sequence: CATVRGQGNTEAFF.

The chain links TRBV5-1 to TRBJ1-1, with a tentative D call TRBD1 (5 bases). The CDR3 spans 15 residues. The germline CDR1 and CDR2 sequences are SGHRS and YFSETQ. Trimming pared 1 base from V and 1 base from J, leaving 11 bases between. The DNA of the CDR3 is TGCGCCAGCAGCTTGTTTAGACAGCAGAACACTGAAGCTTTCTTT. Its protein product is CASSLFRQQNTEAFF.

This chain links TRBV5-6 with TRBJ2-7; 13 positions match TRBD2. The CDR3 runs 16 residues. Germline V CDR1 and CDR2: SGHDT, YYEEEE. V dropped 4 bases and J dropped 3; count of bases not matched to a gene: 7. This chain's CDR3 is CASSQRTSGSNYEQYF. As DNA, the CDR3 is TGTGCCAGCAGCCAGAGGACTAGCGGGAGTAACTACGAGCAGTACTTC.

The J gene is TRBJ1-2, the V gene TRBV5-4; D uncertain. V dropped 6 bases and J dropped 6 bases, with 12 bases sitting between them. The length of the CDR3 is 12 residues. Germline CDR1 SGHNT, CDR2 YYREEE (reference sequence). CDR3 DNA: TGTGCCAGCACCCTGGGAGGGAATGGCTACACCTTC. Its translation: CASTLGGNGYTF.

The chain combines TRBV6-4 with TRBJ2-7, with D uncertain. Germline-derived CDR1 and CDR2 are MRHNA and SNTAGT. Trimming removed 8 bases from V and 3 bases from J, with 20 bases in between. CDR3 size: 15 residues. The CDR3 DNA reads as TGTGCCAGCCCCGCGATGCCCCCAAGAGACTACGAGCAGTACTTC. Its translation is CASPAMPPRDYEQYF.

This chain connects TRBV6-5 to TRBJ1-4; D ambiguous. V dropped 3 bases and J dropped 0 bases, with 8 bases sitting between them. The CDR3 has 15 amino acids. CDR1 and CDR2 from the germline V gene are MNHEY and SVGAGI. CDR3 region: CASSYSGTTNEKLFF. CDR3 in DNA: TGTGCCAGCAGTTATTCCGGGACAACTAATGAAAAACTGTTTTTT.

The chain couples TRBV6-5 to TRBJ2-5; maybe TRBD2 (5 bases). The V gene's germline CDR1 is MNHEY and CDR2 SVGAGI. The V and J ends lost 4 bases and 5 bases respectively, with 8 bases between them. This CDR3 comprises 12 residues. The CDR3 sequence: CASSSRGETQYF. CDR3 coding DNA: TGTGCCAGCAGTTCCCGCGGGGAGACCCAGTACTTC.

The chain combines TRBV5-1 with TRBJ1-2; D perhaps matches TRBD1 (5 bases). CDR3 size: 13 residues. V was shortened by 2 bases and J by 8 bases, with 13 bases between the two germline ends. Per the germline V gene, CDR1 is SGHRS and CDR2 is YFSETQ. CDR3 residues: CASSFVGEGGYTF. The DNA for the CDR3 is TGCGCCAGCAGCTTCGTCGGGGAGGGGGGCTACACCTTC.

The chain combines TRBV6-1 with TRBJ1-1, with 7 bases aligning to TRBD1. J was trimmed by 1 base and V by 6 bases; bases with no gene match: 2. The germline V gene has CDR1 MNHNS and CDR2 SASEGT. The CDR3 length is 13 residues. CDR3 bases: TGTGCCAGCAGCCGGGACAGGAACACTGAAGCTTTCTTT. This encodes CASSRDRNTEAFF.

This clone was seen once. The rearrangement joins TRBV6-6 to TRBJ2-7; 11 bases are a match to TRBD2. V shed 6 bases, J shed 0 bases, and the junction held 1 base outside the gene matches. The CDR3 is 14 amino acids. In germline, CDR1 is MNHNY, CDR2 SVGAGI (reference sequence). In nucleotides, the CDR3 is TGTGCCAGCAGCACTAGCGGGAGCTCCTACGAGCAGTACTTC. This gives the protein CASSTSGSSYEQYF.

This chain links TRBV27 with TRBJ2-5, with TRBD2 identical over 9 bases. The CDR3 is made up of 14 amino acids. V shed 3 bases and J 5 bases; nucleotides not matched to a gene: 4. The germline V gene has CDR1 MNHEY and CDR2 SMNVEV (reference sequence). The CDR3 is CASSLALAGETQYF. The CDR3 bases are TGTGCCAGCAGTTTGGCCCTAGCGGGGGAGACCCAGTACTTC.

This clone was observed once. The chain carries TRBV19 and TRBJ2-7; 10 bases align to TRBD1. From germline, CDR1 is LNHDA and CDR2 SQIVND (reference sequence). V lost 4 bases to trimming and J lost 2 bases; unmatched junction nucleotides: 8. This CDR3 has 16 residues. This chain's CDR3 is CASSKLAGQGTYEQYF. Here the CDR3 DNA reads TGTGCCAGTAGTAAGCTGGCGGGACAGGGGACCTACGAGCAGTACTTC.